This T cell receptor beta chain was profiled in a study of tissue T cells after allogeneic stem cell transplantation. Turning to this clone: The antigen remains unidentified.

V was trimmed by 2 bases and J by 0 bases, leaving 13 bases between them. This CDR3 has 16 amino acids. The germline V gene encodes CDR1 SGHAT and CDR2 FQNNGV. The protocol was immunoSEQ multiplex PCR, while the TCRdb copy is restricted to in-frame clones and leaves out a portion. The sample lists several thousand clones, roughly 70% occurring once. Points from the study as a whole: Tissue-detected TCR repertoire was only partly captured by blood and spleen T cells. Anatomically similar tissues had similar TCR repertoires within each patient.

Retrospectively chosen non-transplant comparators had other cancers and at least five gastrointestinal samples, without known gastrointestinal disease. This specimen was tissue from the stomach, taken at autopsy. The TCR sequence derives from a woman between 18 and 50 years old with breast cancer. J is TRBJ1-1 and V is TRBV11-2, with D possibly being TRBD1 (5 bases). As DNA, the CDR3 is TGTGCCAGCAGCTTACCAAAGTCAGGGATGAACACTGAAGCTTTCTTT. Translated, it gives CASSLPKSGMNTEAFF. Full variable domain (missing parts from reference TRBV11-2 and TRBJ1-1): EAGVAQSPRYKIIEKRQSVAFWCNPISGHATLYWYQQILGQGPKLLIQFQNNGVVDDSQLPKDRFSAERLKGVDSTLKIQPAKLEDSAVYLCASSLPKSGMNTEAFFGQGTRLTVV.